This T cell receptor beta chain was profiled in a study of beta chain features in type 1 diabetes. The whole isolated RNA underwent reverse transcription, so sequencing captured expressed TCRB transcripts. TCRdb's table, derived via immunoSEQ multiplex PCR, lists solely in-frame clones and lacks some. Among 350,000 to 400,000 clones listed, about 15% were seen once. The CDR3 is 17 residues long. Germline CDR1 reads LGHNA; CDR2 reads YNFKEQ. Trimming removed 0 bases from V and 4 bases from J, with 16 bases in between. Material: naive CD4+ T cells from blood. The sequence came from a woman aged 18-29 years in good health. J is TRBJ2-1 and V is TRBV4-2, with D perhaps matching TRBD2 (5 bases). CDR3 in amino acids: CASSQDGSPSLYNEQFF. Here the CDR3 DNA reads TGTGCCAGCAGCCAAGATGGTTCGCCTAGCTTGTACAATGAGCAGTTCTTC.